Listed here are 28 T cell receptor beta chains from one sample, sequenced in a study of T cell responses to AZD1222 COVID-19 vaccine (dated by TCRdb to the early 2020s). The library came from the immunoSEQ multiplex PCR assay. TCRdb obtained this table from immuneACCESS and retained in-frame rearrangements with V and J assigned. These tables miss some clones; where compared with another copy, unresolved V genes account for less than half of the shortfall, and the remainder is unexplained. The sample profile shows 120,000 or so clones; 75% to 90% of them were found once. About 1.5% of the sample is in the top ten clones. The time point tag for this specimen amounts to: baseline before first vaccination. The sample in question was peripheral blood, obtained on day 0 of AZD1222 vaccination. These receptors were obtained from an adult in good health.

The chain has TRBV30 and TRBJ2-1; 8 bases align to TRBD2. Germline trimming cut 4 bases from V and 8 bases from J; bases unmatched to any gene: 10. The V gene's germline CDR1 is GTSNPN and CDR2 SVGIG (reference sequence). The length of the CDR3 is 14 residues. The CDR3 nucleotides are TGTGCCTGGAACGGACTAGCTGGGGGAGATGAGCAGTTCTTC. Amino acids: CAWNGLAGGDEQFF.

V usage is TRBV6-4 and J usage is TRBJ2-5; D possibly uses TRBD1 or TRBD2 (7 bases each). The CDR3 extends over 14 amino acids. CDR1 is MRHNA, CDR2 SNTAGT, per germline. V gave up 6 bases and J gave up 2 bases, with 13 bases separating them. In DNA, the CDR3 is TGTGCCAGCAGCCCCCAGGGGGGGCAAGAGACCCAGTACTTC. It specifies CASSPQGGQETQYF.

The J gene is TRBJ2-3, the V gene TRBV29-1; a possible D gene is TRBD1 (7 bases). Trimming left V 4 bases short and J 1 base short, with 9 bases between. This CDR3 is built from 13 residues. The germline gives CDR1 SQVTM, CDR2 ANQGSEA. The CDR3 coding sequence is TGCAGCGTTGCCAGGGGGGGCACAGATACGCAGTATTTT. This codes for CSVARGGTDTQYF.

The rearrangement links TRBV15 to TRBJ1-2, with TRBD1 as a possible D gene (5 bases). Between the trimmed V and J ends, which lost 0 bases and 1 base, there was a span of 15 bases. Germline V gene data show CDR1 as LNHNV and CDR2 as YYDKDF (reference sequence). This CDR3 is built from 17 residues. The chain's CDR3 is CATSRDFLQGGNYGYTF. The DNA of the CDR3 is TGTGCCACCAGCAGAGATTTTTTGCAGGGTGGTAACTATGGCTACACCTTC.

The chain's CDR3 is CASRAGRDTEAFF. DNA for the CDR3: TGTGCCAGCCGGGCAGGGAGGGACACTGAAGCTTTCTTT. The chain couples TRBV6-5 to TRBJ1-1, with D tentatively TRBD1 (5 bases). There are 13 residues in the CDR3. Germline-derived CDR1 and CDR2 are MNHEY and SVGAGI. V was clipped by 8 bases and J by 3 bases, with 13 bases between them.

CDR3 sequence reads: CASSIDRDEKLFF. CDR3 DNA: TGCGCCAGCAGCATCGATAGGGATGAAAAACTGTTTTTT. J is TRBJ1-4 and V is TRBV5-1, with unresolved D. Germline-derived CDR1 and CDR2 are SGHRS and YFSETQ. The CDR3 runs 13 residues. The ends were cut back, 4 bases at V and 6 bases at J, with 10 bases in the middle. Looking up the rest from reference TRBV5-1 and TRBJ1-4 gives the full variable domain: KAGVTQTPRYLIKTRGQQVTLSCSPISGHRSVSWYQQTPGQGLQFLFEYFSETQRNKGNFPGRFSGRQFSNSRSEMNVSTLELGDSALYLCASSIDRDEKLFFGSGTQLSVL.

The rearrangement links TRBV10-1 to TRBJ2-7; TRBD1 aligns across 12 bases. This CDR3 region has 16 residues. Germline CDR1 reads WNHNN; CDR2 reads SYGVQD (reference sequence). Germline trimming cut 5 bases from V and 3 bases from J; bases unmatched to any gene: 8. The CDR3 loop is CASSRDRGPYCYEQYF. In DNA, the CDR3 is TGCGCCAGCAGTCGGGACAGGGGGCCGTATTGCTACGAGCAGTACTTC.

This clone was detected only a few times. The chain links TRBV4-3 to TRBJ2-3; TRBD1 might be the D (6 bases). There are 17 residues in the CDR3. V lost 0 bases and J 5 bases, leaving 18 bases between the germline ends. Germline V gene lookup returns CDR1 LGHNA and CDR2 YSLEER. The CDR3 loop reads CASSQEPPGGRGDTQYF. The CDR3 DNA sequence: TGCGCCAGCAGCCAAGAGCCCCCAGGTGGCAGGGGAGATACGCAGTATTTT.

The chain has TRBV29-1 and TRBJ1-3, with D maybe TRBD1 (6 bases). The V end lost 8 bases, the J end lost 0 bases, and 17 bases lay between the germline ends. Germline V lookup: CDR1 SQVTM, CDR2 ANQGSEA. This CDR3 contains 15 residues. The CDR3 spells CSFLDRASSGNTIYF. The CDR3 DNA follows: TGCAGCTTTTTGGACAGAGCTTCCTCTGGAAACACCATATATTTT.

This chain links TRBV4-3 with TRBJ2-2, with a possible D match to TRBD2 (6 bases). Germline values: CDR1 LGHNA, CDR2 YSLEER. CDR3 length equals 16 residues. The V end lost 6 bases, the J end lost 5 bases, and 19 bases lay between the germline ends. CDR3 sequence (DNA): TGCGCCAGCAGTAAGGACTACACCAACCCAACCGGGGAGCTGTTTTTT. Translating gives CASSKDYTNPTGELFF.

The gene calls are TRBV6-5 and TRBJ1-6, with a weak D call TRBD1 (5 bases). CDR3 length equals 15 residues. V lost 2 bases to trimming and J lost 10 bases, with 15 bases between them. The germline V gene has CDR1 MNHEY and CDR2 SVGAGI. CDR3 amino acids: CASSYQGPIESPLHF. The DNA of the CDR3 is TGTGCCAGCAGTTACCAGGGCCCTATCGAGTCACCCCTCCACTTT.

The rearrangement uses TRBV19 and TRBJ1-5; 12 bases match TRBD1. Germline lookup yields CDR1 LNHDA and CDR2 SQIVND (reference sequence). J lost 3 bases, V lost 3 bases, and 9 bases had no gene match. CDR3 size: 18 residues. The DNA of the CDR3 is TGTGCCAGTAGTATGTGGGACAGGGGGCTTCGTCACAATCAGCCCCAGCATTTT. It encodes CASSMWDRGLRHNQPQHF.

The chain has TRBV3-1 (or the pseudogene TRBV3-2) and TRBJ1-1, with D possibly matching TRBD1 (6 bases). The CDR3 is 15 amino acids. Germline CDR1 is LGHDT and CDR2 is YNNKEL (reference sequence). V lost 4 bases and J lost 5, with 17 bases in between. The CDR3 protein is CASSPKGGFRTEAFF. In DNA form, the CDR3 reads TGTGCCAGCAGCCCTAAGGGGGGGTTCAGGACTGAAGCTTTCTTT.

This chain uses TRBV18 with TRBJ1-5; 7 bases map to TRBD1. The CDR3 extends over 15 amino acids. Germline lookup yields CDR1 KGHSH and CDR2 LQKENI. J was trimmed by 0 bases and V by 4 bases; bases with no gene match: 3. The CDR3 region has the DNA TGTGCCAGCTCACTAGGACAGGTTAGCAATCAGCCCCAGCATTTT. Translation: CASSLGQVSNQPQHF.

This chain links TRBV19 with TRBJ1-1; 7 nucleotides line up with TRBD1. The CDR3 consists of 14 residues. The trim removed 3 bases at V and 0 bases at J, leaving 1 base unmatched. Germline V gene data show CDR1 as LNHDA and CDR2 as SQIVND (reference sequence). The DNA for the CDR3 is TGTGCCAGTAGTATGGGACAGCTGAACACTGAAGCTTTCTTT. This sequence encodes CASSMGQLNTEAFF. Using reference TRBV19 and TRBJ1-1 for the parts outside the CDR3, the full variable domain is DGGITQSPKYLFRKEGQNVTLSCEQNLNHDAMYWYRQDPGQGLRLIYYSQIVNDFQKGDIAEGYSVSREKKESFPLTVTSAQKNPTAFYLCASSMGQLNTEAFFGQGTRLTVV.

The rearrangement uses TRBV18 and TRBJ2-5; weak D call: TRBD1 (6 bases). Between the trimmed V and J ends, which lost 10 bases and 2 bases, there was a span of 14 bases. CDR1 KGHSH and CDR2 LQKENI come from the germline V gene. The CDR3 has 13 amino acids. CDR3 in amino acids: CATGGTRQETQYF. The CDR3 DNA is TGTGCCACTGGGGGCACCCGTCAAGAGACCCAGTACTTC.

The chain is built from TRBV9 and TRBJ2-1; 10 bases match TRBD1. The CDR3 totals 15 residues. Germline loops: CDR1 SGDLS, CDR2 YYNGEE. Germline trimming cut 0 bases from V and 9 bases from J; bases unmatched to any gene: 6. CDR3 DNA: TGTGCCAGCAGCGTAGCGGGACAGGGGTCGGTTGAGCAGTTCTTC. Encoded protein: CASSVAGQGSVEQFF.

The V call is TRBV6-5, the J call TRBJ2-1; D not certain. Trimming stripped 4 bases from V and 0 bases from J, with 10 bases between. Germline V gene sequence: CDR1 MNHEY, CDR2 SVGAGI. The CDR3 spans 15 residues. This CDR3 reads CASSSKRSSYNEQFF. The CDR3 region has the DNA TGTGCCAGCAGTTCCAAAAGGAGCTCCTACAATGAGCAGTTCTTC.

This rearrangement joins TRBV13 to TRBJ2-7, with D maybe TRBD2 (5 bases). Germline CDR1 and CDR2: PRHDT and FYEKMQ (reference sequence). The CDR3 totals 13 residues. V was cut by 4 bases and J by 3 bases, with 10 bases left in between. CDR3 DNA sequence: TGTGCCAGCAGCTCCATCGGGGACTACGAGCAGTACTTC. It translates to CASSSIGDYEQYF. The full variable domain, completed using reference TRBV13 and TRBJ2-7, is AAGVIQSPRHLIKEKRETATLKCYPIPRHDTVYWYQQGPGQDPQFLISFYEKMQSDKGSIPDRFSAQQFSDYHSELNMSSLELGDSALYFCASSSIGDYEQYFGPGTRLTVT.

V usage is TRBV5-1 and J usage is TRBJ1-1; no firm D call. With 2 bases removed from V and 1 base from J, the gap between germline ends came to 6 bases. In germline, CDR1 is SGHRS, CDR2 YFSETQ. This CDR3 has 13 amino acids. The CDR3 DNA sequence: TGCGCCAGCAGCTTCCAGGAGAACACTGAAGCTTTCTTT. Protein sequence: CASSFQENTEAFF.

The rearrangement links TRBV11-3 to TRBJ2-2, with D uncertain. The ends were cut back, 1 base at V and 7 bases at J, with 7 bases in the middle. The germline gives CDR1 SGHNT, CDR2 YENEEA. The CDR3 spans 13 residues. Here the CDR3 DNA reads TGTGCCAGCAGCTTAGTTACGGGCGGGGAGCTGTTTTTT. It codes for CASSLVTGGELFF.

J is TRBJ2-7 and V is TRBV9; D is uncertain. V lost 3 bases to trimming and J lost 5 bases, with 15 bases between them. Germline CDR1 is SGDLS and CDR2 is YYNGEE. This CDR3 has 14 amino acids. CDR3 DNA: TGTGCCAGCAGCGCAGATGTGGATCTCCACGAGCAGTACTTC. It encodes CASSADVDLHEQYF.

This rearrangement joins TRBV19 to TRBJ1-4; weak D call: TRBD1 (5 bases). The CDR3 has 18 amino acids. Germline CDR1 and CDR2: LNHDA and SQIVND (reference sequence). V was cut by 2 bases and J by 0 bases, with 16 bases left in between. The CDR3 DNA reads TGTGCCAGTAGTATACGGGGGACCGGCGGGACAACTAATGAAAAACTGTTTTTT. It yields the protein CASSIRGTGGTTNEKLFF.

The chain links TRBV10-2 to TRBJ1-5; a possible D gene is TRBD1 (5 bases). The CDR3 sequence is 12 residues long. Germline V CDR1 and CDR2: WSHSY, SAAADI. V shed 6 bases and J shed 7 bases, with 10 bases lying between them. The CDR3 loop reads CASSEGRQPQHF. The CDR3 coding sequence is TGCGCCAGCAGCGAGGGGAGGCAGCCCCAGCATTTT.

The rearrangement links TRBV5-8 to TRBJ2-7; D possibly matches TRBD1 or TRBD2 (5 bases each). The CDR3 has 15 amino acids. The V gene lost 1 base and the J gene lost 5 bases, with 16 bases spanning the gap. CDR1 and CDR2 (germline): SGHTS, YDEGEE. The CDR3 region is CASSLRGREPHEQYF. As DNA, the CDR3 is TGTGCCAGCAGCTTGCGAGGCAGGGAGCCCCACGAGCAGTACTTC. Full variable domain (outside the CDR3, taken from reference TRBV5-8 and TRBJ2-7): EAGVTQSPTHLIKTRGQQATLRCSPISGHTSVYWYQQALGLGLQFLLWYDEGEERNRGNFPPRFSGRQFPNYSSELNVNALELEDSALYLCASSLRGREPHEQYFGPGTRLTVT.

The rearrangement links TRBV19 to TRBJ2-3; 12 bases agree with TRBD2. Losses at the gene ends were 5 bases for V and 7 bases for J; bases not matched to a gene: 1. The CDR3 has 13 residues. Germline-derived CDR1 and CDR2 are LNHDA and SQIVND (reference sequence). CDR3 amino acids: CASSWTSGNTQYF. The CDR3 coding sequence is TGTGCCAGTAGTTGGACTAGCGGGAATACGCAGTATTTT. Combining the CDR3 with reference TRBV19 and TRBJ2-3 gives the whole variable domain DGGITQSPKYLFRKEGQNVTLSCEQNLNHDAMYWYRQDPGQGLRLIYYSQIVNDFQKGDIAEGYSVSREKKESFPLTVTSAQKNPTAFYLCASSWTSGNTQYFGPGTRLTVL.

The CDR3 region is CASSRQGAITNTEAFF. In nucleotides, the CDR3 is TGTGCCAGTAGTAGACAGGGGGCCATTACGAACACTGAAGCTTTCTTT. The rearrangement links TRBV19 to TRBJ1-1, with 10 positions matching TRBD1. Germline trimming cut 4 bases from V and 1 base from J; bases unmatched to any gene: 6. The V gene's germline CDR1 is LNHDA and CDR2 SQIVND (reference sequence). This CDR3 spans 16 amino acids.

As for this clone: This same CDR3 is encoded by further DNA sequences in the sample. The rearrangement links TRBV18 to TRBJ1-6; 7 bases agree with TRBD1. The CDR3 consists of 14 residues. From germline, CDR1 is KGHSH and CDR2 LQKENI. V trimming: 6 bases; J trimming: 7 bases; junction bases outside the gene matches: 6. The CDR3 region has the DNA TGTGCCAGCTCCCGGGACAGAGTAAATTCACCCCTCCACTTT. It is translated as CASSRDRVNSPLHF.